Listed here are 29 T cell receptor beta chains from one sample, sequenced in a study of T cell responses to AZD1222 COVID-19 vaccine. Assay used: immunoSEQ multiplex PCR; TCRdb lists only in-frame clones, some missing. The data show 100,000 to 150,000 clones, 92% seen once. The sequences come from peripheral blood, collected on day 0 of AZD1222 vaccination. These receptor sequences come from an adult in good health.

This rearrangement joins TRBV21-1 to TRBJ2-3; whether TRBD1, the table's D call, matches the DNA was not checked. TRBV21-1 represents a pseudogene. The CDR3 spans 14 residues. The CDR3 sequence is CASRQGRCTDTQYF. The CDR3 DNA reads TGTGCCAGCAGACAGGGGAGATGCACAGATACGCAGTATTTT.

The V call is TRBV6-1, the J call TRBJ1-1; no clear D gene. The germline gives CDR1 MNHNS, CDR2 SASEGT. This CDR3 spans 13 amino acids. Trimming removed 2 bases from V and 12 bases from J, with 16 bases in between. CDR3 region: CASSESPDKVPFF. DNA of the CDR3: TGTGCCAGCAGTGAATCCCCAGACAAGGTACCTTTCTTT.

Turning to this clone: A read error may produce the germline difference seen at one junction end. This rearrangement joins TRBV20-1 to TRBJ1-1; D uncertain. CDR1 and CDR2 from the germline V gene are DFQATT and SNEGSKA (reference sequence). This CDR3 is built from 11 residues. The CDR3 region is CSAKGNTEAFF. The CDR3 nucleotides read TGCAGCGCTAAAGGGAACACTGAAGCTTTCTTT.

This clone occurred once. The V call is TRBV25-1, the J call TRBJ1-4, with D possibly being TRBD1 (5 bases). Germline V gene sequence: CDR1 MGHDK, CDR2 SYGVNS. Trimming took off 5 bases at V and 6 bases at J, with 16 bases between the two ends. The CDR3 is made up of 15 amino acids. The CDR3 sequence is CASSSRPWGDEKLFF. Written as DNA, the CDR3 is TGTGCCAGCAGTTCCCGGCCTTGGGGGGATGAAAAACTGTTTTTT. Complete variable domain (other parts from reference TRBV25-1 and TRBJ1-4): EADIYQTPRYLVIGTGKKITLECSQTMGHDKMYWYQQDPGMELHLIHYSYGVNSTEKGDLSSESTVSRIRTEHFPLTLESARPSHTSQYLCASSSRPWGDEKLFFGSGTQLSVL.

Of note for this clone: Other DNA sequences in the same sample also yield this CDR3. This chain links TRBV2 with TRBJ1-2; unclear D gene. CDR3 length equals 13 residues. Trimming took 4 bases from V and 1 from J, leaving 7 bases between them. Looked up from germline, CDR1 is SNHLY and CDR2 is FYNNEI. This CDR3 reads CASSVAGNYGYTF. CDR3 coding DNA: TGTGCCAGCAGTGTGGCGGGTAACTATGGCTACACCTTC. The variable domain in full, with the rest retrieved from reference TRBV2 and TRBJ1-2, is EPEVTQTPSHQVTQMGQEVILRCVPISNHLYFYWYRQILGQKVEFLVSFYNNEISEKSEIFDDQFSVERPDGSNFTLKIRSTKLEDSAMYFCASSVAGNYGYTFGSGTRLTVV.

The CDR3 nucleotides read TGTGCCAGCTCACCTACCCTAGCGGGATACAATGAGCAGTTCTTC. Translated: CASSPTLAGYNEQFF. The gene calls are TRBV18 and TRBJ2-1; 9 bases fit TRBD2. V dropped 3 bases and J dropped 4; count of bases not matched to a gene: 4. The CDR3 consists of 15 residues. Germline assignment: CDR1 KGHSH and CDR2 LQKENI.

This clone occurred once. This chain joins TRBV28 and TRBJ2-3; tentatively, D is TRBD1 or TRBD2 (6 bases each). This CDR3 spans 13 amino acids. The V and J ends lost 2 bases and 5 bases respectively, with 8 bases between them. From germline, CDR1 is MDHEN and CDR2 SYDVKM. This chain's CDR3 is CASSLGGLDTQYF. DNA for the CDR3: TGTGCCAGCAGTTTAGGGGGGCTAGATACGCAGTATTTT.

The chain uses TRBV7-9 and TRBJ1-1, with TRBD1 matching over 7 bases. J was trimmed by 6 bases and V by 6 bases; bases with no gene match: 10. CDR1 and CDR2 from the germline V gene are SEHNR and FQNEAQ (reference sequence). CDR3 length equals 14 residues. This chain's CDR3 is CASSVQGVKAEAFF. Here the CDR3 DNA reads TGTGCCAGCAGTGTCCAGGGGGTCAAGGCTGAAGCTTTCTTT.

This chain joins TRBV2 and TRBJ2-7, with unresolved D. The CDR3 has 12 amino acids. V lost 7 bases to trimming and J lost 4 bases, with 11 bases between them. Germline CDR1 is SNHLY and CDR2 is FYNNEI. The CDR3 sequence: CASTAAKYEQYF. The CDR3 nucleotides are TGTGCCAGCACGGCAGCCAAATACGAGCAGTACTTC.

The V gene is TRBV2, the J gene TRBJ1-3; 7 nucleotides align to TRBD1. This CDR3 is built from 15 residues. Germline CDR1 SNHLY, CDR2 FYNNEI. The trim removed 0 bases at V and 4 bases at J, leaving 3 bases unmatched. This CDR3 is CASSEAPTGGNTIYF. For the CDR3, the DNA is TGTGCCAGCAGTGAAGCTCCGACAGGGGGAAACACCATATATTTT.

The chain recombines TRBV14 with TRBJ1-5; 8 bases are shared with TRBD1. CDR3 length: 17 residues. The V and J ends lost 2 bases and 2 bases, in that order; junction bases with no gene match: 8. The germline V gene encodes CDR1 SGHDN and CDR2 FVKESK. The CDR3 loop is CASSQLKDRVGNQPQHF. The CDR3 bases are TGTGCCAGCAGCCAACTCAAGGACAGGGTCGGCAATCAGCCCCAGCATTTT.

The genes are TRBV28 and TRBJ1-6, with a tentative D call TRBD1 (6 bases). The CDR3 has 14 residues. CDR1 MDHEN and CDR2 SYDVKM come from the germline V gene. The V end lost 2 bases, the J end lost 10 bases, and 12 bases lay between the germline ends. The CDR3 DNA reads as TGTGCCAGCAGTTTAGGGGGCTTCCGCTCACCCCTCCACTTT. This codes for CASSLGGFRSPLHF.

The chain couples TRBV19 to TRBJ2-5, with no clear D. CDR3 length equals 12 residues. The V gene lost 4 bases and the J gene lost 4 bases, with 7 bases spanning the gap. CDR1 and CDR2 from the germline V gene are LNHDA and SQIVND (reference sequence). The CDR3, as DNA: TGTGCCAGTAGTAGCATAGGAGAGACCCAGTACTTC. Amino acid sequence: CASSSIGETQYF. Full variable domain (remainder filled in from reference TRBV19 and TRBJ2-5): DGGITQSPKYLFRKEGQNVTLSCEQNLNHDAMYWYRQDPGQGLRLIYYSQIVNDFQKGDIAEGYSVSREKKESFPLTVTSAQKNPTAFYLCASSSIGETQYFGPGTRLLVL.

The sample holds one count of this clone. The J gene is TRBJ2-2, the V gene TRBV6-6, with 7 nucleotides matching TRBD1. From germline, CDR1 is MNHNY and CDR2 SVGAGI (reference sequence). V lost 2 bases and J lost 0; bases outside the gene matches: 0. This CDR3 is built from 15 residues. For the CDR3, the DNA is TGTGCCAGCAGTTACGGGACAGCGAACACCGGGGAGCTGTTTTTT. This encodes CASSYGTANTGELFF.

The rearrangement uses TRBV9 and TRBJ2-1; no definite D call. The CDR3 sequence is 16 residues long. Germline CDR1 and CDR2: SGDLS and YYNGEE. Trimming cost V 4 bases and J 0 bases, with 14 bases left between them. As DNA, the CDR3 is TGTGCCAGCAGCCCCACCGCCGTGCGCTCCTACAATGAGCAGTTCTTC. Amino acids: CASSPTAVRSYNEQFF.

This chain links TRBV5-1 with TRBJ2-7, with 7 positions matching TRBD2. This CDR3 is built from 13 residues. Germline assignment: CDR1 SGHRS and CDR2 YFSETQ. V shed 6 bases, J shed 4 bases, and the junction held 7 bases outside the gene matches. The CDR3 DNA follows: TGCGCCAGCATGAGCGGGATCGGGTACGAGCAGTACTTC. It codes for CASMSGIGYEQYF. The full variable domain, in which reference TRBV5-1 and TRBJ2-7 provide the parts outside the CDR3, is KAGVTQTPRYLIKTRGQQVTLSCSPISGHRSVSWYQQTPGQGLQFLFEYFSETQRNKGNFPGRFSGRQFSNSRSEMNVSTLELGDSALYLCASMSGIGYEQYFGPGTRLTVT.

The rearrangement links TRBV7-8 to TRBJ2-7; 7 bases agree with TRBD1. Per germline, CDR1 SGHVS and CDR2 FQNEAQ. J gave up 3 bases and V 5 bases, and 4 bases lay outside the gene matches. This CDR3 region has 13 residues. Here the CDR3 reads CASSLQGNYEQYF. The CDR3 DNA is TGTGCCAGCAGCCTACAGGGGAACTACGAGCAGTACTTC.

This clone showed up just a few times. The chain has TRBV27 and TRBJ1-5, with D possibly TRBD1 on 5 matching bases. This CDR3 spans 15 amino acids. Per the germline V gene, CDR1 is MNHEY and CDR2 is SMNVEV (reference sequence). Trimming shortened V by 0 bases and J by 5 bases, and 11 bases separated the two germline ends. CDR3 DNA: TGTGCCAGCAGTTTATCTAAGGGACCTCATCAGCCCCAGCATTTT. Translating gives CASSLSKGPHQPQHF.

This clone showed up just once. For the CDR3, the DNA is TGTGCCACCAAACAGGGGGCGAGTAGCGGGAGGGGTGAGCAGTTCTTC. Translated: CATKQGASSGRGEQFF. The chain employs TRBV7-2 and TRBJ2-1; 11 bases fit TRBD2. The CDR3 is 16 amino acids. After removal of 10 bases from V and 9 bases from J, the junction contained 17 bases not matched to a gene. CDR1 SGHTA and CDR2 FQGNSA come from the germline V gene.

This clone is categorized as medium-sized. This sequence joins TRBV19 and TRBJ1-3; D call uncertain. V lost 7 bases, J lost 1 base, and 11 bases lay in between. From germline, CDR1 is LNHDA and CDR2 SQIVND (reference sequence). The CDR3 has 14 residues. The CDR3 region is CASIPGSSGNTIYF. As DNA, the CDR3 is TGTGCCAGTATCCCGGGGAGTTCTGGAAACACCATATATTTT. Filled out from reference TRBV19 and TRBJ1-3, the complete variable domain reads DGGITQSPKYLFRKEGQNVTLSCEQNLNHDAMYWYRQDPGQGLRLIYYSQIVNDFQKGDIAEGYSVSREKKESFPLTVTSAQKNPTAFYLCASIPGSSGNTIYFGEGSWLTVV.

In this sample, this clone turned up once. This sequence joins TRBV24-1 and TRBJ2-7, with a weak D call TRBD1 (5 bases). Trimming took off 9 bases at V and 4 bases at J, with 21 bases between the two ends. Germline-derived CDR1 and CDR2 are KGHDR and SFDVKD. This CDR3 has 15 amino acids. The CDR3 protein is CATAGKGLFGYEQYF. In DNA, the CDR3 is TGTGCCACCGCCGGAAAGGGGCTGTTTGGGTACGAGCAGTACTTC.

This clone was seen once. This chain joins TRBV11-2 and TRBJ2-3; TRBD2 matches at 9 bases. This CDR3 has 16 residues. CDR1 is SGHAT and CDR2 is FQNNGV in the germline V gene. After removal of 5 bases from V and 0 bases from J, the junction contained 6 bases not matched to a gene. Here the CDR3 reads CASSPLAGGSTDTQYF. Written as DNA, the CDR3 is TGTGCCAGCAGCCCACTAGCGGGCGGAAGCACAGATACGCAGTATTTT. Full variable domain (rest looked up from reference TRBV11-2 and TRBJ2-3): EAGVAQSPRYKIIEKRQSVAFWCNPISGHATLYWYQQILGQGPKLLIQFQNNGVVDDSQLPKDRFSAERLKGVDSTLKIQPAKLEDSAVYLCASSPLAGGSTDTQYFGPGTRLTVL.

The CDR3 nucleotides are TGTGCCAGCTCACTACCGACCGGGACAGGGCAAAACACTGAAGCTTTCTTT. This sequence encodes CASSLPTGTGQNTEAFF. The genes are TRBV18 and TRBJ1-1, with TRBD1 matching 9 bases. V was clipped by 4 bases and J by 2 bases; unmatched bases: 11. Germline V CDR1 and CDR2: KGHSH, LQKENI. This CDR3 contains 17 residues.

CDR3 in amino acids: CASSLVGNYGYTF. For the CDR3, the DNA is TGTGCCAGCAGCTTGGTAGGGAACTATGGCTACACCTTC. The V gene is TRBV5-5, the J gene TRBJ1-2; D not certain. V was trimmed by 0 bases and J by 2 bases, leaving 5 bases between them. Per the germline V gene, CDR1 is SGHKS and CDR2 is YYEKEE (reference sequence). CDR3 size: 13 residues.

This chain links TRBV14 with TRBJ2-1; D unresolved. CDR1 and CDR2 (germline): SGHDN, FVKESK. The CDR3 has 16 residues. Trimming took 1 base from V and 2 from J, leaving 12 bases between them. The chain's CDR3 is CASSQGSGLPYNEQFF. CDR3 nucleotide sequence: TGTGCCAGCAGCCAAGGGAGTGGGCTACCCTACAATGAGCAGTTCTTC.

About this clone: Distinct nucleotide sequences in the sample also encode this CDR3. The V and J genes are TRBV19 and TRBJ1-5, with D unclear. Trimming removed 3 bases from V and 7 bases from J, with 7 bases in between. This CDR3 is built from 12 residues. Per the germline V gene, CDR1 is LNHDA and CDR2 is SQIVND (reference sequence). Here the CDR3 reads CASSIVYQPQHF. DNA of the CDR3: TGTGCCAGTAGTATTGTGTACCAGCCCCAGCATTTT.

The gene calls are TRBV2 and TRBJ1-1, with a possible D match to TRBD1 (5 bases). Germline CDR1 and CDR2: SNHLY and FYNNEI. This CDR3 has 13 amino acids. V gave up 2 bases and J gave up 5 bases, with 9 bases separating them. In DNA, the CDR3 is TGTGCCAGCAGTGAAACGACAGCTACTGAAGCTTTCTTT. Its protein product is CASSETTATEAFF.

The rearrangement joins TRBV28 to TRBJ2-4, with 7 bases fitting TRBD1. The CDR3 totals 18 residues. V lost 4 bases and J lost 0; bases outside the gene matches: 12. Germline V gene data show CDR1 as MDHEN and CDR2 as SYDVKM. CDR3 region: CASSSASRGIGAKNIQYF. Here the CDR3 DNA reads TGTGCCAGCAGTTCAGCTAGCAGGGGGATAGGAGCCAAAAACATTCAGTACTTC.

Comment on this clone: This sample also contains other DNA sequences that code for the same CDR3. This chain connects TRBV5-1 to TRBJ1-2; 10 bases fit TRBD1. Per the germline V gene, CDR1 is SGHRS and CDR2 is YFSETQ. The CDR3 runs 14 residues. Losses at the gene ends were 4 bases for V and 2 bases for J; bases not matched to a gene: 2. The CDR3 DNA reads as TGCGCCAGCAGCCCGGGACAGGGGAACTATGGCTACACCTTC. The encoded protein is CASSPGQGNYGYTF.